These 9 T cell receptor beta chains came from one sample sequenced in a study of glioma-infiltrating T cells after dendritic cell vaccination. The time point denotes: after dendritic cell vaccination, including at tumor progression/relapse. TCRdb keeps only in-frame clones here, not all; method: immunoSEQ multiplex PCR. The sample carries approximately 50,000 clones, 75% to 90% recorded once. This material consisted of blood, taken after dendritic cell vaccination. Receptors originate from a human donor with glioblastoma.

This chain links TRBV5-1 with TRBJ2-1; tentative D call: TRBD1 (6 bases). Germline V lookup: CDR1 SGHRS, CDR2 YFSETQ. The CDR3 runs 16 residues. Trimming stripped 6 bases from V and 6 bases from J, with 22 bases between. The CDR3, as DNA: TGCGCCAGCACCGAGCTTAGGGGGAGTCTGCTCAATGAGCAGTTCTTC. This codes for CASTELRGSLLNEQFF.

The J gene is TRBJ2-7, the V gene TRBV27; 8 bases match TRBD2. Germline V gives CDR1 MNHEY, CDR2 SMNVEV (reference sequence). After removal of 2 bases from V and 3 bases from J, the junction contained 6 bases not matched to a gene. There are 15 residues in the CDR3. CDR3 bases: TGTGCCAGCAGTTTACTGGGACTAGAGAACTACGAGCAGTACTTC. It is translated as CASSLLGLENYEQYF.

V gene TRBV19 combines with J gene TRBJ2-2, with TRBD2 matching 11 bases. The CDR3 totals 17 residues. The V gene end was trimmed by 5 bases and the J gene end by 5 bases; junction bases not matched to a gene: 10. The V gene's germline CDR1 is LNHDA and CDR2 SQIVND (reference sequence). The CDR3 region has the DNA TGTGCCAGTAGTCCATGGCTACTAGCGGGAGAAACCGGGGAGCTGTTTTTT. It encodes CASSPWLLAGETGELFF.

CDR3 amino acids: CASSLTGGMGTEAFF. The CDR3 DNA reads TGTGCCAGCAGTTTGACAGGAGGTATGGGCACTGAAGCTTTCTTT. The chain carries TRBV27 and TRBJ1-1; TRBD1 might be the D (6 bases). CDR1 and CDR2 from the germline V gene are MNHEY and SMNVEV (reference sequence). The CDR3 loop spans 15 amino acids. Trimming pared 3 bases from V and 4 bases from J, leaving 15 bases between.

The gene calls are TRBV27 and TRBJ2-7; 13 positions agree with TRBD2. Germline V gene data show CDR1 as MNHEY and CDR2 as SMNVEV (reference sequence). Trimming removed 7 bases from V and 3 bases from J; junction bases left unmatched: 15. The CDR3 is 18 amino acids. The CDR3: CASIKTGTSGVELYEQYF. CDR3 nucleotide sequence: TGTGCCAGCATCAAAACCGGGACTAGCGGGGTAGAACTCTACGAGCAGTACTTC.

The sample holds one count of this clone. The V and J genes are TRBV28 and TRBJ2-5; D is uncertain. V was cut by 1 base and J by 4 bases, with 7 bases left in between. The CDR3 is made up of 13 amino acids. Looked up from germline, CDR1 is MDHEN and CDR2 is SYDVKM. DNA for the CDR3: TGTGCCAGCAGTTTATTCCTAGGAGAGACCCAGTACTTC. Its translation is CASSLFLGETQYF.

This chain connects TRBV19 to TRBJ1-1, with D perhaps TRBD1 (5 bases). Germline CDR1 reads LNHDA; CDR2 reads SQIVND (reference sequence). Trimming removed 7 bases at V and 4 bases at J, with 16 bases between. This CDR3 is 14 amino acids long. CDR3 in DNA: TGTGCCAGTATTGAGAGGCGGGGGAGCACTGAAGCTTTCTTT. Protein sequence: CASIERRGSTEAFF.

V is TRBV7-8 and J is TRBJ2-3; no clear D. The germline V gene has CDR1 SGHVS and CDR2 FQNEAQ. The V end lost 1 base, the J end lost 4 bases, and 6 bases lay between the germline ends. CDR3 size: 13 residues. CDR3 loop: CASSLGSADTQYF. Written as DNA, the CDR3 is TGTGCCAGCAGCTTAGGGTCGGCAGATACGCAGTATTTT.

V is TRBV11-2 and J is TRBJ2-7, with 11 bases aligning to TRBD2. Germline V gene lookup returns CDR1 SGHAT and CDR2 FQNNGV. V shed 6 bases and J 5 bases; nucleotides not matched to a gene: 3. This CDR3 region has 13 residues. The CDR3 loop reads CASSLAGGNEQYF. The CDR3 DNA reads TGTGCCAGCAGTCTAGCGGGAGGAAACGAGCAGTACTTC.